The clone carrying this T cell receptor (beta chain) was detected only a few times. No antigen is known for it. Assay used: immunoSEQ multiplex PCR; TCRdb lists only in-frame clones, some missing. The table shows 90,000 to 120,000 clones, with more than 85% occurring only once. The data belong to a study of T cell responses to AZD1222 COVID-19 vaccine. Study-level information: Second doses were pooled across both intervals (about 4 or about 12 weeks). Study-wide results and caveats: At 160-218 and 743-854, vaccine-associated CD4 TCRs were dominant, and they spanned spike. It was only after the peak T cell response that any repertoires were sampled. Spike-specific TCR breadth and depth went up after people got two AZD1222 doses.

Sequenced material: peripheral blood, taken on day 0 of AZD1222 vaccination. The TCR sequence derives from an adult in good health.

DNA of the CDR3: TGTGCCAGCAGCCCGGAGCCGGCAGATACGCAGTATTTT. Translating it yields CASSPEPADTQYF. The rearrangement joins TRBV7-2 to TRBJ2-3, with unresolved D. The germline V gene encodes CDR1 SGHTA and CDR2 FQGNSA. This CDR3 is 13 amino acids long. Trimming removed 5 bases from V and 4 bases from J, with 10 bases in between.